Listed below are T cell receptor beta chains from one sample, sequenced in a study of T cells in Graves' hyperthyroidism and ophthalmopathy. One entry per CDR3 protein, called by TCRdb with MiXCR from the multiplex PCR reads. This sample yields roughly 700,000 distinct CDR3 sequences, of which 35% are seen a single time; about a third belongs to the top ten. Sequencing was carried out using blood. The receptors here all came from a middle-aged woman with Graves' hyperthyroidism. Both conserved end residues are part of each CDR3. A D gene is named only where the DNA matches it firmly. Clone sizes are given selectively: once, few, many, or a class where the clone is expanded.

j_call	cdr3_length	v_call	d_call	clone_size	cdr3_nt	cdr3_aa
TRBJ2-5	18	TRBV7-2	TRBD2	-	TGTGCCAGCAGCCCCGGGACTAGCGGGGGGGTCCTCCAAGGGACCCAGTACTTC	CASSPGTSGGVLQGTQYF
TRBJ1-1	13	TRBV10-3	TRBD1	-	TGTGCCAGCAGAGGACAGGGAAGGGCTGAAGCTTTCTTT	CASRGQGRAEAFF
TRBJ1-5	14	TRBV10-2	-	many	TGCGCCAGCGCCGAGGGCCATAGCAATCAGCCCCAGCATTTT	CASAEGHSNQPQHF
TRBJ1-4	16	TRBV4-3	-	few	TGCGCCAGCAGCCAAGGCTTGGACGGCTGGAGTGAAAAACTGTTTTTT	CASSQGLDGWSEKLFF
TRBJ1-3	14	TRBV12-5	-	-	TGTGCTAGTGGTCAAGGGGCGGGGGGAAACACCATATATTTT	CASGQGAGGNTIYF
TRBJ1-2	14	TRBV20-1	-	many	TGCAGTGCCCCTAGGCCCCAGGGTGTCCATGGCTACACCTTC	CSAPRPQGVHGYTF
TRBJ1-5	17	TRBV7-2	-	many	TGTGCCAGCAGCCAAGCCTCGGACAGTAATAGCAATCAGCCCCAGCATTTT	CASSQASDSNSNQPQHF
TRBJ1-2	14	TRBV19	-	-	TGTGCCAGTATTAAAAGCCAGGGCCTCGATGTCTACACCTTC	CASIKSQGLDVYTF
TRBJ1-6	12	TRBV30	-	many	TGTGCCTGGAGTGTACAGTTGGCACCCCTCCACTTT	CAWSVQLAPLHF
TRBJ1-2	12	TRBV6-5	-	-	TGTGCCAGCAGTTCCACGGGCTGGGGCTACACCTTC	CASSSTGWGYTF
TRBJ1-1	16	TRBV19	TRBD1	-	TGTGCCAGTAGTACCAGCCAGGGGGCGGGGAACACTGAAGCTTTCTTT	CASSTSQGAGNTEAFF
TRBJ1-6	16	TRBV7-2	TRBD1	-	TGTGCCAGCAGCCGGACAGGGGACTCCTATAATTCACCCCTCCACTTT	CASSRTGDSYNSPLHF
TRBJ1-1	13	TRBV7-3	-	many	TGTGCCAGCAGCTATGACCCGCAGGCTGAAGCTTTCTTT	CASSYDPQAEAFF
TRBJ1-6	17	TRBV20-1	TRBD1	-	TGCAGTGCTAGAAACGGACAGGGGGAACCCTATAATTCACCCCTCCACTTT	CSARNGQGEPYNSPLHF
TRBJ1-2	11	TRBV7-9	-	many	TGTGCCAGCAGCTTAGACGGACCCCATATCTTC	CASSLDGPHIF
TRBJ2-7	13	TRBV29-1	-	many	TGCAGCGTGACACTAGATTCCCCTCACGAGCAGTACTTC	CSVTLDSPHEQYF
TRBJ2-2	16	TRBV10-3	-	-	TGTGCCATCAGTGAGTTTCCCGCAGGGGAGCGCGGGGAGCTGTTTTTT	CAISEFPAGERGELFF
TRBJ2-6	18	TRBV10-3	-	-	TGTGCCATCAGCCCTTCGACAGGTTCCCCAGTCGGGGCCGACGTCCTGACTTTC	CAISPSTGSPVGADVLTF
TRBJ1-3	17	TRBV19	-	many	TGTGCCAGTAGTAGGACCGCGCTTTATTCCTCTGGAAACACCATATATTTT	CASSRTALYSSGNTIYF
TRBJ2-6	10	TRBV12-3/TRBV12-4	-	-	TGTGCCATCAGTGAAGTCAGCCTGACTTTC	CAISEVSLTF
TRBJ2-6	15	TRBV24-1	-	-	TGTGCCAGCAGTGATTACGGGGTTGGGGCCAACGTCCTGACTTTC	CASSDYGVGANVLTF
TRBJ1-1	13	TRBV20-1	-	many	TGCAGTGCTAGTGTGAGGAGGGCCACTGAAGCTTTCTTT	CSASVRRATEAFF
TRBJ2-7	15	TRBV7-2	-	-	TGTGCCAGCAGCTTAGTTGCAAGAGGCCCCTACGAGCAGTACTTC	CASSLVARGPYEQYF
TRBJ2-7	12	TRBV12-3/TRBV12-4	TRBD2	-	TGTGCCAGCAGTACGCGGGGGGACGAGCAGTACTTC	CASSTRGDEQYF
TRBJ2-5	16	TRBV10-3	TRBD2	many	TGTGCCATCAGTGACGCCACTAGCGGGGGACAAGAGACCCAGTACTTC	CAISDATSGGQETQYF
TRBJ1-1	14	TRBV7-9	-	many	TGTGCCAGCAGCCTCAGGGCCTCCAACACTGAAGCTTTCTTT	CASSLRASNTEAFF
TRBJ1-6	13	TRBV20-1	-	once	TGCAGTGCTGGAGCGGGGGACAATTCACCCCTCCACTTT	CSAGAGDNSPLHF
TRBJ2-7	15	TRBV7-9	TRBD1	many	TGTGCCAGCAGTCTCGGGCCGGGACAGGCTTACGAGCAGTACTTC	CASSLGPGQAYEQYF
TRBJ1-6	17	TRBV7-2	TRBD1	many	TGTGCCGGCAGGCTGACAGGGAGTGGATCCTATAATTCACCCCTCCACTTT	CAGRLTGSGSYNSPLHF
TRBJ1-6	15	TRBV4-1	-	-	TGCGCCAGCAGCCAAGTCCACCAACCTGATTCACCCCTCCACTTT	CASSQVHQPDSPLHF
TRBJ2-7	9	TRBV29-1	-	once	TGCAGCTTGGAACGGGAGCAGTACTTC	CSLEREQYF
TRBJ1-5	15	TRBV6-5	-	few	TGTGCCAGCAGAAGAAGTCGGAGCGGCAATCAGCCCCAGCATTTT	CASRRSRSGNQPQHF
TRBJ1-1	14	TRBV27	-	-	TGTGCCAGCAGTTTATCGAGGCAAGGCGTTAAAGCTTTCTTT	CASSLSRQGVKAFF
TRBJ1-1	16	TRBV19	-	few	TGTGCCAGTAGGATATCAGGGAGAGGAGGAAACACTGAAGCTTTCTTT	CASRISGRGGNTEAFF
TRBJ1-4	15	TRBV5-5	-	many	TGTGCCAGCAGCTTGGGGGTGATCTTAGATGAAAAACTGTTTTTT	CASSLGVILDEKLFF
TRBJ2-5	12	TRBV29-1	-	-	TGCAGCCCTGCGGCAGCCCAAGAGACCCAGTACTTC	CSPAAAQETQYF
TRBJ1-3	14	TRBV20-1	TRBD1	-	TGCAGTGCCCGACCGGGACAGGGTTTTAACACCATATATTTT	CSARPGQGFNTIYF
TRBJ1-2	15	TRBV25-1	-	-	TGTGCCTGGCTAAGAAAGGGTAGGGGCATCTATGGCTACACCTTC	CAWLRKGRGIYGYTF
TRBJ2-6	13	TRBV10-3	-	few	TGTGCCATCAGCCCCCCCAGGGCCAACGTCCTGACTTTC	CAISPPRANVLTF
TRBJ2-7	14	TRBV5-1	TRBD1	-	TGCGCCAGCAGCTTCCGACAGGGTGCCGACGAGCAATACTTC	CASSFRQGADEQYF
TRBJ2-6	18	TRBV7-6	TRBD1	many	TGTGCCAGCAGCTTGAATAAGGGGGCGTTTTCTGGGGCCAACGTCCTGACTTTC	CASSLNKGAFSGANVLTF
TRBJ1-3	14	TRBV7-2	TRBD1	many	TGTGCCAGCAGCCCGGGACAGGGTGGAAACACCATATATTTT	CASSPGQGGNTIYF
TRBJ1-2	13	TRBV6-5	-	few	TGTGCCAGCAGTAAAACGGGGACCTATGGCTACACCTTC	CASSKTGTYGYTF
TRBJ1-6	14	TRBV10-3	-	-	TGTGCCATTAAGGGCCTCGTCGGTAATTCACCCCTCCACTTT	CAIKGLVGNSPLHF
TRBJ2-5	15	TRBV7-2	-	many	TGTGCCAGCAGCCTCGGGGCTCCCTCGCAAGAGACCCAGTACTTC	CASSLGAPSQETQYF
TRBJ1-2	14	TRBV5-1	-	-	TGCGCCAGCAGCCCCGGGGCAGAAGACTATGGCTACACCTTC	CASSPGAEDYGYTF
TRBJ1-2	13	TRBV6-5	-	few	TGTGCCAGCAATACGGGCGCCACCTATGGCTACACCTTC	CASNTGATYGYTF
TRBJ2-5	15	TRBV9	TRBD2	many	TGTGCCAGCAGCGTCGGGGGGGGAAACGGGGAGACCCAGTACTTC	CASSVGGGNGETQYF
TRBJ1-1	16	TRBV7-9	-	-	TGCGCCAGCAGCCAAGATCGTGGACTACGGAGCCTCCACGTTTTCTTT	CASSQDRGLRSLHVFF
TRBJ2-5	17	TRBV6-6	TRBD1	few	TGTGCCAGCAGGCAAAGACAGGGGGCACCAGGACAAGAGACCCAGTACTTC	CASRQRQGAPGQETQYF
TRBJ1-5	17	TRBV7-8	-	-	TGTGCCAGCAGCTTGGCGCAGGGGCAGATTAGCAATCAGCCCCAGCATTTT	CASSLAQGQISNQPQHF
TRBJ1-5	15	TRBV9	-	many	TGTGCCAGCAGCGTAGGGCAGGAGGCTAATCAGCCCCAGCATTTT	CASSVGQEANQPQHF